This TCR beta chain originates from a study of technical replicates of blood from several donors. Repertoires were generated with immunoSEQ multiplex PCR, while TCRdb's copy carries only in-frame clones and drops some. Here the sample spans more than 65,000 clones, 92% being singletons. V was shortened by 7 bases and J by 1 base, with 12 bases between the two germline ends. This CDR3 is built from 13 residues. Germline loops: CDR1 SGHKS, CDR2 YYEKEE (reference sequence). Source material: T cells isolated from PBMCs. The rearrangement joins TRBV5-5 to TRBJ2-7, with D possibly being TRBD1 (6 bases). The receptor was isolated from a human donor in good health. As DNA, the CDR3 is TGTGCCAGCTTGGTCGGACAGTCCTACGAGCAGTACTTC. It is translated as CASLVGQSYEQYF.